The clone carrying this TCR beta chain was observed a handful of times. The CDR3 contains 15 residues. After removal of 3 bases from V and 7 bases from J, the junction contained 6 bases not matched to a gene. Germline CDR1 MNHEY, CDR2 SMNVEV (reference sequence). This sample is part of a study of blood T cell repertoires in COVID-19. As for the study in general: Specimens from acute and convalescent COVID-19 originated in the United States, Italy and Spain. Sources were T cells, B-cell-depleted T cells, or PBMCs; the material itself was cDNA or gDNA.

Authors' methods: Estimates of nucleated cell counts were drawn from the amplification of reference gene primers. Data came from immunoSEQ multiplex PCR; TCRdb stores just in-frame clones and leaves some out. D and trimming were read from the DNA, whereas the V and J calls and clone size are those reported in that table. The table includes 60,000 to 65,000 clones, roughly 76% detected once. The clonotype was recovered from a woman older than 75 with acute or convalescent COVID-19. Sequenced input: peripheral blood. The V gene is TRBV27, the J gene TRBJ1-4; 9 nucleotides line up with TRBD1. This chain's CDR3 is CASSFLRDRAEKLFF. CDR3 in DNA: TGTGCCAGCAGTTTCCTAAGGGACAGGGCTGAAAAACTGTTTTTT.